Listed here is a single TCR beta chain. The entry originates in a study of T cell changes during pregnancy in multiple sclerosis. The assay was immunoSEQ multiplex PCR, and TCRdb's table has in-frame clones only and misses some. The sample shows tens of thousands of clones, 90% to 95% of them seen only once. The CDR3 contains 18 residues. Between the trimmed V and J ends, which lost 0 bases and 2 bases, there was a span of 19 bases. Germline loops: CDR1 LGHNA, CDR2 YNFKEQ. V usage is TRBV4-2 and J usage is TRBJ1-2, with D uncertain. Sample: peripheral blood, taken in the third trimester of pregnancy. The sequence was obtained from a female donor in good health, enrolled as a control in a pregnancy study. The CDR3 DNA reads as TGTGCCAGCAGCCAAGAAAGAGAGGGTTTCGCGGGGAACTATGGCTACACCTTC. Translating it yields CASSQEREGFAGNYGYTF.